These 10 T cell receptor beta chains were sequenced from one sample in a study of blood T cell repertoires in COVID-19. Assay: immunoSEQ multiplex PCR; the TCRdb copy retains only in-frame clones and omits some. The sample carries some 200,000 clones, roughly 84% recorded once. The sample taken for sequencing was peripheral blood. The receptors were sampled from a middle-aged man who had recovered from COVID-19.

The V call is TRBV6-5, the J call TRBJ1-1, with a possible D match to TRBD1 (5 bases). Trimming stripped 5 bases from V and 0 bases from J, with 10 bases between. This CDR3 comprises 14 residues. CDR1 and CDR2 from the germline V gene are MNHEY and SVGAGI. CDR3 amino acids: CASSRGTVNTEAFF. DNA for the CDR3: TGTGCCAGCAGTAGGGGTACTGTGAACACTGAAGCTTTCTTT.

The CDR3 region is CASRATGTGYGYTF. The CDR3 DNA reads TGTGCCAGCAGAGCAACCGGGACAGGATATGGCTACACCTTC. The chain carries TRBV27 and TRBJ1-2; 8 bases fit TRBD1. V shed 6 bases, J shed 5 bases, and the junction held 8 bases outside the gene matches. This CDR3 is 14 amino acids long. Per germline, CDR1 MNHEY and CDR2 SMNVEV (reference sequence).

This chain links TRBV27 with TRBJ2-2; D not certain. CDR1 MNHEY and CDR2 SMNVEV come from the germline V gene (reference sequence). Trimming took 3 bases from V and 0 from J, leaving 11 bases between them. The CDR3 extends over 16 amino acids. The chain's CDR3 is CASSFVSPSNTGELFF. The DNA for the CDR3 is TGTGCCAGCAGTTTTGTTAGTCCTTCGAACACCGGGGAGCTGTTTTTT.

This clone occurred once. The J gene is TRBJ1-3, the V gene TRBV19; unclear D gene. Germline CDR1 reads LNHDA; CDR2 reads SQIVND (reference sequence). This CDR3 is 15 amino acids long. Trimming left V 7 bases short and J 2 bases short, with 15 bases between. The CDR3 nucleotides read TGTGCCAGTACTATGTCCACAGCTCCTGGAAACACCATATATTTT. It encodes CASTMSTAPGNTIYF.

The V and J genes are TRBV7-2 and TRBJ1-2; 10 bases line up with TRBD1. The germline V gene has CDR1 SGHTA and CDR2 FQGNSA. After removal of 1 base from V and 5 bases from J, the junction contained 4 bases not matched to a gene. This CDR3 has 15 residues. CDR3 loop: CASSLDRDRGYGYTF. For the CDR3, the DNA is TGTGCCAGCAGCTTAGACCGGGACAGGGGATATGGCTACACCTTC.

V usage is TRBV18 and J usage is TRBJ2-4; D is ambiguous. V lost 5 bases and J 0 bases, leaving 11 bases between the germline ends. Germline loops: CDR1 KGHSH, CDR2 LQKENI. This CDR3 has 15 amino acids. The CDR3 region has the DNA TGTGCCAGCTCAAATGAAATAGTAGCCAAAAACATTCAGTACTTC. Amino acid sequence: CASSNEIVAKNIQYF.

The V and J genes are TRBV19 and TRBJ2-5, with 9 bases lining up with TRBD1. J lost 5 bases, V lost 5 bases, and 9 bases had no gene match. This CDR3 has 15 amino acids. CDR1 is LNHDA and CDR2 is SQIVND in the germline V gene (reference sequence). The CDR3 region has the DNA TGTGCCAGTAGTGTTATTACAGGGGGCGCCGAGACCCAGTACTTC. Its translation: CASSVITGGAETQYF.

Here the CDR3 reads CASSFIRSSYNEQFF. Here the CDR3 DNA reads TGTGCCAGCAGTTTTATTAGGAGCTCCTACAATGAGCAGTTCTTC. The chain uses TRBV27 and TRBJ2-1; D not resolved. CDR1 and CDR2 from the germline V gene are MNHEY and SMNVEV (reference sequence). This CDR3 is built from 15 residues. V was cut by 3 bases and J by 0 bases, with 9 bases left in between.

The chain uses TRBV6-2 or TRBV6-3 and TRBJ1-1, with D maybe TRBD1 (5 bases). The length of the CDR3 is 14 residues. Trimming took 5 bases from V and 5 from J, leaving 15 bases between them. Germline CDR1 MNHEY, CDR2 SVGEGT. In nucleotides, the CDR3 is TGTGCCAGCAGTGGTCGGGGGTGGAGTACTGAAGCTTTCTTT. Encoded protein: CASSGRGWSTEAFF.

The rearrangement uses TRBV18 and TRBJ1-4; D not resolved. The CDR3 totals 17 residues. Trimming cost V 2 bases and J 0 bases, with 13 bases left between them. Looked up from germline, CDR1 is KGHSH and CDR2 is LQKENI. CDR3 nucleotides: TGTGCCAGCTCACCATTGCAGGACTCTTCAACTAATGAAAAACTGTTTTTT. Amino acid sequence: CASSPLQDSSTNEKLFF.